The present entry profiles one T cell receptor beta chain with its context. This clone was recorded once. Its antigen is unknown. Base qualities are missing; no much larger clone stands one base away. The entry originates in a study of cytomegalovirus exposure and HLA in healthy donors (dated by TCRdb to the late 2010s). Describing the broader study: An earlier analysis of several hundred of the donors reported 276 Gb of sequence data and roughly 100 million unique TCR beta sequences from 190 million or so T cells. Around 320 gigabases of sequencing data and tens of millions of unique TCR sequences were included in an early release covering about 620 HLA-typed donors. The genetic ancestry cluster associated with self-reported Caucasian donors included about four fifths of the approximately 430 genotyped donors. The study was designed to test whether signatures of past pathogen exposure could be identified by cataloging public T cell receptors. Using immunosequencing, the study profiled T cell repertoires from 500 to 800 subjects and related those repertoires to cytomegalovirus serostatus. Besides the first cohort of 666 subjects, a separate validation cohort made up of 120 different subjects was used. To predict cytomegalovirus infection status, the study combined high-throughput TCR immunosequencing, statistical association of individual TCRs with disease status, and machine learning. A later analysis re-analyzed previously published TCR beta repertoires from roughly 690 donors and added high-resolution HLA genotyping to study TCR occurrence patterns. Rather than drawing on any new phenotypic data, the later analysis identified candidate immune exposures from TCR beta sequences and the way those sequences occurred across donors. To decide whether each TCR beta V gene segment behaved as functional or pseudogenic, an earlier analysis of over 500 of the donors relied on high-throughput TCR beta sequencing. Donor age, sex, ethnicity and CMV serostatus were compiled alongside the repertoire data. Genome-wide SNP genotypes for about 65% of the 666 donors were used in a later genetic analysis, which treated that subset as a discovery cohort. Every discovery cohort repertoire had been produced on one sequencing platform. Class I and class II HLA loci were covered by the typing at four-digit resolution. The number of donors typed differed by locus, with 629-630 for A, B, C, DRB1 and DQB1, around 500 for DQA1, some 570 for DPA1, and 472 for DPB1. Five DR-DQ haplotypes were treated as single units for association and clustering because of strong linkage in the cohort. Among some 400 genotyped donors of the cohort, an average of roughly 230,000 unique TCR beta nucleotide sequences was sequenced per donor, of which 15% to 20% were non-productive.

General findings and caveats noted by the study authors: A further reported finding was that TCR beta sequences accurately predicted the HLA-A and HLA-B alleles for most subjects in the first cohort. A cluster of highly shared sequence variants was judged likely to be a technical artifact of the sequencing pipeline. Specific HLA alleles were associated with around 18,000 TCR beta sequences at a false discovery rate of 0.05 in a later analysis. According to a later analysis, TCR association rates differed among HLA loci, with DRB1 alleles showing the most associated TCRs and HLA-C alleles showing the fewest. Correlated functional status among segregating V segments might be attributable to linkage disequilibrium, but an unknown experimental factor could not be ruled out. Most TCR sequences were seen in very few donors, while some public TCRs were found in many individuals. Several of the top co-occurrence clusters appeared to be linked to parvovirus B19, influenza, CMV and Epstein-Barr virus, according to a later analysis. When HLA alleles, especially DR and DQ, strongly co-occurred, attributing TCR associations to individual alleles was difficult. A few of the identified cytomegalovirus-associated TCR beta chains were confirmed in vitro to be specific for cytomegalovirus antigens. Because some donors lacked HLA typing at each locus, the association tests relied only on the typed subset. In a later analysis, HLA-associated TCR beta chains showed more clonal expansion and lower generation probabilities than non-associated chains that were equally common. Only TCR beta chains were sequenced in this cohort, and the absence of alpha or paired-chain data limited detectable features. In both the original and validation cohorts, the classifier was reported to diagnose cytomegalovirus status with high specificity and sensitivity. Sequencing depth was assumed to be roughly uniform across donors in the presence/absence analyses, though that assumption may not hold. The authors suggested that the approach could potentially be extended to other disease states and immunological phenotypes. A total of 164 TCR beta chains were listed by the study as associated with cytomegalovirus. Because the 87-base-pair reads could not distinguish some IMGT-functional V segments, including TRBV6-2 and TRBV6-3, those segments were excluded. In an earlier analysis of 587 of the donors, most TCR beta V segments appeared in productive rearrangements about 90% or about 30% of the time, broadly matching IMGT annotations. The only immune exposure information available for the cohort was CMV serostatus. In a later analysis, most CMV-associated TCR beta chains were found to appear HLA-restricted, with HLA associations seemingly driven largely by CMV exposure. In a later genetic analysis, fewer N-insertions in productive TCRs were reported among donors in an Asian-associated ancestry cluster than the roughly 640-donor mean. V-gene and J-gene trimming of TCR beta chains was associated with a missense DCLRE1C variant in a later genetic analysis, and the association was replicated in an independent cohort. About 17 rarely observed V segments, including chromosome 9 orphons, were excluded from the earlier analysis of about 600 of the donors because counts were too low.

The cohort was made up of 500 to 800 healthy bone marrow donors. Cohort members were all nominally healthy when sampled, although unrecorded immune exposures were likely present. The donor was CMV seropositive and belonged to the group of more than 250 seropositive cohort members. Each donor provided a peripheral blood sample, and peripheral blood mononuclear cells were used for TCR beta sequencing. Genomic DNA was extracted from the blood cell samples with the Qiagen DNeasy Blood Extraction Kit. The library relied on the immunoSEQ multiplex PCR assay. For the multiplex PCR, a mixture combining 60 forward primers for TCR Vbeta segments and 13 reverse primers for TCR Jbeta segments was used. The CDR3 region of rearranged TCR beta genes was amplified from genomic DNA by a multiplex PCR assay. The amplified TCR beta libraries were sequenced on the Illumina HiSeq System as 87-base-pair reads. Concerning the study's data processing: A later analysis tallied around 82 million unique TCR beta chains across the 700 or so repertoires, and about 10 million of those chains were shared by two or more donors. To remove PCR and sequencing errors, raw reads were error-corrected and collapsed into unique sequences using a nearest-neighbor algorithm that merged closely related sequences. Alignment of CDR3 sequences to IMGT reference sequences was used to assign V, D and J gene segments. For a sequence to be retained, a match of at least six nucleotides to both a V gene segment and a J gene segment was required. A rearrangement was called productive if the CDR3 had no stop codons and remained in frame with V and J, and every other rearrangement was called non-productive. Following IMGT convention, CDR3 was defined as the stretch from the second conserved V-encoded cysteine to the conserved J-encoded phenylalanine. In an earlier analysis of around 570 of the donors, sequences lacking an unambiguous match to a single V gene segment were excluded. An earlier analysis of 587 of the donors called V segments functional above 56.7% productive rearrangements and segregating when the between-donor standard deviation exceeded 5%. To diagnose cytomegalovirus status from the catalog of TCR beta chain sequences, a statistical classification framework was built. V and J gene assignment, in a later analysis, came from comparing TCR nucleotide sequences with IMGT/GENE-DB human TR gene sequences. The TCRdist pipeline was used in a later analysis to assign CDR3 sequences and most-parsimonious VDJ recombination scenarios. A later analysis defined each TCR beta chain by its CDR3 amino acid sequence plus V-gene family, and excluded reads lacking a unique V-gene family. As a way to deal with suspected cross-contamination and a sequencing artifact, a later analysis dropped roughly 600 nucleotide sequences that were highly shared and had low generation probability. For each public chain, a later analysis derived a clonal expansion index from normalized ranks of inferred template counts within each repertoire. Generation probabilities in a later analysis came from a VDJ recombination model fitted to out-of-frame rearrangements, and those results were checked against IGoR. A later analysis scored TCR-TCR, TCR-HLA and TCR-CMV co-occurrence with hypergeometric tests, applying a repertoire-size bias correction to TCR pairs. False discovery rates were estimated in a later analysis by permuting HLA or CMV assignments 20 times. In a later analysis, co-occurring TCRs were grouped with DBSCAN, and TCRdist sequence similarity was added when clustering was performed within HLA-allele-positive subsets. Repertoires with fewer than 30,000 or more than 120,000 public chains were left out of co-occurrence clustering, as were five repertoires with anomalous nucleotide sharing. Imported from immuneACCESS, the table was reduced by TCRdb to in-frame sequences with V and J called. These copies leave out some clones; in studies compared against another copy, an unresolved V gene accounts for under half, and the cause of the remainder is not known. That table gives V, J and clone size, and the DNA gave D and trimming. The sample includes some 66,000 clones, with about 79% observed a single time. Around 7.6% of the sample is held by the ten biggest clonotypes.

According to the germline V gene (reference sequence), CDR1 reads LNHDA and CDR2 reads SQIVND. The junction carries 15 bases between V and J, which are trimmed by 6 bases and 4 bases respectively. The CDR3 runs 14 amino acids, cysteine and phenylalanine included. The DNA shown is the 42-base CDR3, in frame from base 1. Sample: PBMCs. The TCR was taken from a man between 60 and 75 years old in good health and CMV-seropositive. Recombination linked TRBV19 to TRBJ1-1; TRBD1 might be the D gene, on 5 matching bases. The sequence in DNA is TGTGCCAGTAGCGGTCAGGGCTGGGGCACTGAAGCTTTCTTT. Translated, it gives CASSGQGWGTEAFF.